This T cell receptor beta chain was obtained from a study of blood T cell repertoires in COVID-19. Study-level background: Samples taken during acute and convalescent COVID-19 were collected in the United States, Italy and Spain. In each case, the material was cDNA or gDNA derived from T cells, B-cell-depleted T cells, or PBMCs.

Per the original methods: Researchers report that nucleated cell counts were estimated from reference gene primer amplification. Repertoires were generated with immunoSEQ multiplex PCR, while TCRdb's copy carries only in-frame clones and drops some. Clone size and the V and J calls come from that table; the DNA yielded D and trimming. The sample gives some 250,000 clones, around three quarters of which show up once; 2.5% to 4% is in the top ten. The CDR3 consists of 14 residues. Trimming stripped 5 bases from V and 1 base from J, with 11 bases between. Germline V CDR1 and CDR2: SGHAT, FQNNGV. This sequence joins TRBV11-2 and TRBJ1-1; tentatively, D is TRBD1 (5 bases). This TCR derives from a woman aged 80 or over with acute or convalescent COVID-19. Sequencing was done on a sample of peripheral blood. In DNA, the CDR3 is TGTGCCAGCAGCCCCAGGGTAGGGAACACTGAAGCTTTCTTT. Its translation: CASSPRVGNTEAFF.